Sequencing of this T cell receptor (beta chain) was carried out in a study of blood T cell repertoires in COVID-19. Study summary: Sites across the United States, Italy and Spain contributed samples from acute and convalescent COVID-19.

Clones were read by immunoSEQ multiplex PCR, and TCRdb kept only the in-frame ones, dropping some. Of about 130,000 clones listed, 70% to 80% were seen once; the top ten hold approximately 5.2%. The sequencing input was peripheral blood. This clonotype originated in a woman aged 70 to 79 with COVID-19, enrolled during active disease.

The CDR3 sequence is CASSLQTPGAGELFF. CDR3 DNA sequence: TGTGCCAGTAGTCTTCAAACACCGGGGGCCGGGGAGCTGTTTTTT. This chain joins TRBV19 and TRBJ2-2; a possible D gene is TRBD2 (6 bases). Deletions cut 5 bases from V and 6 bases from J, with 16 bases between. This CDR3 region has 15 residues. The germline gives CDR1 LNHDA, CDR2 SQIVND (reference sequence).